The 16 T cell receptor beta chains in this list originate from one sample, sequenced in a study of identical twins. TCRdb re-called the 5' RACE reads with MiXCR, one entry per CDR3 protein. The sample has 400,000 to 550,000 distinct CDR3 sequences, more than 13% seen once. Separately, the same data were catalogued under a study of yellow fever vaccine responses in identical twins.

Sequenced sample: CD4+ T cells sorted from blood. These receptors originate from a woman aged 18-29 years in good health.

Only a few counts were recorded for this clonotype. The chain employs TRBV9 and TRBJ2-7; D is possibly TRBD1 (6 bases). The CDR3 loop spans 15 amino acids. V lost 1 base to trimming and J lost 0 bases, with 11 bases between them. Per germline, CDR1 SGDLS and CDR2 YYNGEE. The CDR3 region is CASSVSTGSSYEQYF. The CDR3 DNA follows: TGTGCCAGCAGCGTATCCACAGGGAGCTCCTACGAGCAGTACTTC.

This clonotype is a singleton in its sample. The J gene is TRBJ2-7, the V gene TRBV3-1, with D perhaps TRBD1 or TRBD2 (5 bases each). V was clipped by 4 bases and J by 2 bases, with 18 bases between them. Germline CDR1 is LGHDT and CDR2 is YNNKEL (reference sequence). The CDR3 extends over 16 amino acids. DNA of the CDR3: TGTGCCAGCAGCCTAACCCCCGGGACCGCAACCTACGAGCAGTACTTC. This codes for CASSLTPGTATYEQYF.

The chain carries TRBV11-3 and TRBJ2-2; D gene ambiguous. The germline V gene encodes CDR1 SGHNT and CDR2 YENEEA. This CDR3 is 16 amino acids long. The ends were cut back, 6 bases at V and 2 bases at J, with 16 bases in the middle. The CDR3 spells CASRPPAGPNTGELFF. DNA of the CDR3: TGTGCCAGCAGACCGCCGGCTGGACCAAACACCGGGGAGCTGTTTTTT.

In this sample, this clonotype turned up a few times. The chain joins TRBV3-1 to TRBJ2-7; unclear D gene. CDR3 size: 13 residues. V was pared by 1 base and J by 9 bases, with 13 bases between. CDR1 is LGHDT, CDR2 YNNKEL, per germline (reference sequence). The DNA of the CDR3 is TGTGCCAGCAGCCAAGTGGAGTCACTCGGGCAGTACTTC. This gives the protein CASSQVESLGQYF.

This clonotype was found a few times. The J gene is TRBJ1-3, the V gene TRBV15, with D unclear. The CDR3 totals 16 residues. Germline CDR1 is LNHNV and CDR2 is YYDKDF (reference sequence). Trimming took 0 bases from V and 2 from J, leaving 11 bases between them. Here the CDR3 DNA reads TGTGCCACCAGCAGAGATCCTGGGGATGCTGGAAACACCATATATTTT. Amino acid sequence: CATSRDPGDAGNTIYF.

This clonotype was detected a few times. The chain is built from TRBV11-1 and TRBJ2-3; TRBD2 matches at 7 bases. V trimming: 3 bases; J trimming: 0 bases; junction bases outside the gene matches: 15. The CDR3 loop spans 19 amino acids. Looked up from germline, CDR1 is SGHAT and CDR2 is FQDESV (reference sequence). The CDR3 spells CASSFSRFNMRGSTDTQYF. CDR3 nucleotide sequence: TGTGCCAGCAGCTTCTCCCGGTTCAATATGCGGGGGAGCACAGATACGCAGTATTTT.

V gene TRBV6-1 combines with J gene TRBJ2-2, with D maybe TRBD1 (5 bases). The CDR3 has 14 residues. With 4 bases removed from V and 4 bases from J, the gap between germline ends came to 10 bases. Germline-derived CDR1 and CDR2 are MNHNS and SASEGT. The CDR3 protein is CASSVGASTGELFF. In DNA, the CDR3 is TGTGCCAGCAGTGTTGGGGCTAGCACCGGGGAGCTGTTTTTT.

The chain combines TRBV24-1 with TRBJ2-7, with D perhaps assigned TRBD1 or TRBD2 (7 bases each). The CDR3 is 15 amino acids. Trimming removed 0 bases at V and 3 bases at J, with 11 bases between. Germline V gene data show CDR1 as KGHDR and CDR2 as SFDVKD. CDR3 nucleotide sequence: TGTGCCACCAGTGATTTGCAGGGGGGGATCTACGAGCAGTACTTC. Translated, it gives CATSDLQGGIYEQYF.

This chain connects TRBV27 to TRBJ2-7, with D perhaps TRBD2 (5 bases). The germline V and J ends were trimmed by 8 bases and 6 bases, with 20 bases remaining between them. The CDR3 totals 14 residues. CDR1 is MNHEY and CDR2 is SMNVEV in the germline V gene (reference sequence). CDR3 in DNA: TGTGCCAGCCTTGCGCCGGGAAAGAATAGCGAGCAGTACTTC. Translated, it gives CASLAPGKNSEQYF.

The J gene is TRBJ2-7, the V gene TRBV6-2 or TRBV6-3; D is unresolved. V was shortened by 6 bases and J by 3 bases, with 15 bases between the two germline ends. Germline CDR1 MNHEY, CDR2 SVGEGT. CDR3 length: 14 amino acids. The CDR3 protein is CASSLSAYLYEQYF. The CDR3 DNA follows: TGTGCCAGCAGCTTGTCCGCCTACCTCTACGAGCAGTACTTC.

V and J are TRBV7-6 and TRBJ2-5; unclear D gene. This CDR3 contains 14 residues. The V gene's germline CDR1 is SGHVS and CDR2 FNYEAQ. With 6 bases removed from V and 10 bases from J, the gap between germline ends came to 21 bases. CDR3 sequence: CASSIKPSWGDQYF. For the CDR3, the DNA is TGTGCCAGCAGTATAAAACCTTCTTGGGGTGACCAGTACTTC. The entire variable domain, with the rest obtained from reference TRBV7-6 and TRBJ2-5, is as follows: GAGVSQSPRYKVTKRGQDVALRCDPISGHVSLYWYRQALGQGPEFLTYFNYEAQQDKSGLPNDRFSAERPEGSISTLTIQRTEQRDSAMYRCASSIKPSWGDQYFGPGTRLLVL.

The genes are TRBV24-1 and TRBJ2-1, with D possibly being TRBD1 or TRBD2 (7 bases each). The V gene lost 4 bases and the J gene lost 1 base, with 10 bases spanning the gap. This CDR3 has 15 amino acids. The germline V gene encodes CDR1 KGHDR and CDR2 SFDVKD. The CDR3 sequence: CATSDRGGSYNEQFF. CDR3 coding DNA: TGTGCCACCAGTGACAGGGGGGGGTCCTACAATGAGCAGTTCTTC.

The chain has TRBV6-1 and TRBJ2-3; TRBD1 agrees at 7 bases. CDR3 length: 13 residues. With 6 bases clipped from V and 12 bases from J, the junction kept 12 bases outside the gene matches. Per the germline V gene, CDR1 is MNHNS and CDR2 is SASEGT. The CDR3 loop is CASSQGDGRIQYF. CDR3 nucleotides: TGTGCCAGCAGCCAGGGGGACGGCCGGATACAGTATTTT.

This clonotype was recorded many times. The chain has TRBV3-1 and TRBJ1-1, with a tentative D call TRBD1 (6 bases). Trimming took off 4 bases at V and 11 bases at J, with 20 bases between the two ends. CDR1 is LGHDT, CDR2 YNNKEL, per germline (reference sequence). The CDR3 has 14 amino acids. CDR3 protein: CASSPAPTQGDAFF. Here the CDR3 DNA reads TGTGCCAGCAGCCCTGCCCCCACACAGGGTGACGCTTTCTTT. Drawing the rest from reference TRBV3-1 and TRBJ1-1, the complete variable domain is DTAVSQTPKYLVTQMGNDKSIKCEQNLGHDTMYWYKQDSKKFLKIMFSYNNKELIINETVPNRFSPKSPDKAHLNLHINSLELGDSAVYFCASSPAPTQGDAFFGQGTRLTVV.

This clonotype was counted between two and nine times. The chain's CDR3 is CASSDGGLGEQFF. In DNA form, the CDR3 reads TGTGCCAGCAGTGACGGGGGACTCGGGGAGCAGTTCTTC. The chain employs TRBV6-4 and TRBJ2-1, with D maybe TRBD2 (6 bases). CDR1 MRHNA and CDR2 SNTAGT come from the germline V gene. This CDR3 comprises 13 residues. V was shortened by 2 bases and J by 10 bases, with 12 bases between the two germline ends.

In its sample, this clonotype was seen a few times. The chain links TRBV6-2 or TRBV6-3 to TRBJ2-2; the match to TRBD1 covers 7 bases. Trimming removed 4 bases from V and 5 bases from J; junction bases left unmatched: 4. The CDR3 contains 14 residues. Germline-derived CDR1 and CDR2 are MNHEY and SVGEGT. The chain's CDR3 is CASSWDSTTGELFF. CDR3 coding DNA: TGTGCCAGCAGTTGGGACAGTACGACCGGGGAGCTGTTTTTT.